A selection of T cell receptor beta chains follows, all from one sample in a study of beta chain features in type 1 diabetes. The data were produced by immunoSEQ multiplex PCR, yet TCRdb's version contains in-frame clones alone and is incomplete. This sample has about 360,000 clones; roughly an eighth occur once, and the top ten carry 0.017%. Sequenced sample: naive CD4+ T cells from blood. These TCRs come from a man aged 18 to 29 in good health. The CDR3 runs from the conserved cysteine through the conserved F or W. Each record gives: V gene, J gene, clone size, CDR3 length, D gene, CDR3 DNA, CDR3 protein. D genes are given only for firm matches. Expanded clones get a size class; other rows say once, few or many, or leave the size out.

v_gene: TRBV5-1
j_gene: TRBJ2-7
abundance: few
len: 18
d_gene: TRBD2
CDR3nt: TGCGCCAGCAGCTTGGCCGGGGGGCTAGCGGGGAGATTCTACGAGCAGTACTTC
CDR3aa: CASSLAGGLAGRFYEQYF

v_gene: TRBV28
j_gene: TRBJ2-1
abundance: few
len: 14
d_gene: .
CDR3nt: TGTGCCAGCACCTTGGGGCCAGTGAGGAGGGGTTCGGTCTTC
CDR3aa: CASTLGPVRRGSVF

v_gene: TRBV7-3
j_gene: TRBJ2-1
abundance: few
len: 16
d_gene: .
CDR3nt: TGTGCCAGCAGCTTAACAACCGGGGTCCCCTACAATGAGCAGTTCTTC
CDR3aa: CASSLTTGVPYNEQFF

v_gene: TRBV18
j_gene: TRBJ1-1
abundance: few
len: 14
d_gene: .
CDR3nt: TGTGCCAGCTCAGATTATACAGGGCCCCTTGAAGCTTTCTTT
CDR3aa: CASSDYTGPLEAFF

v_gene: TRBV7-9
j_gene: TRBJ1-4
abundance: few
len: 13
d_gene: TRBD1
CDR3nt: TGTGCCAGCAGCTCGGGACAGCTGGAAAAACTGTTTTTT
CDR3aa: CASSSGQLEKLFF

v_gene: TRBV4-2
j_gene: TRBJ1-6
abundance: few
len: 14
d_gene: .
CDR3nt: TGTGCCAGCAGCCAAGGGACGGGAAATTCACCCCTCCACTTT
CDR3aa: CASSQGTGNSPLHF

v_gene: TRBV2
j_gene: TRBJ2-7
abundance: few
len: 14
d_gene: TRBD1
CDR3nt: TGTGCCAGCGTATTGACAGGGTTTTCCCACGAGCAGTACTTC
CDR3aa: CASVLTGFSHEQYF

v_gene: TRBV7-2
j_gene: TRBJ2-7
abundance: .
len: 16
d_gene: TRBD1
CDR3nt: TGTGCCAGCAGCTTAGATGGGACAGGGGTCCCCTACGAGCAGTACTTC
CDR3aa: CASSLDGTGVPYEQYF

v_gene: TRBV27
j_gene: TRBJ2-7
abundance: few
len: 15
d_gene: TRBD1
CDR3nt: TGTGCCAGCAGTAGGGACGGACAGGGCCCCTACGAGCAGTACTTC
CDR3aa: CASSRDGQGPYEQYF

v_gene: TRBV30
j_gene: TRBJ2-2
abundance: few
len: 12
d_gene: .
CDR3nt: TGTGCCTGGAGTCCAGATACGGGGGAGCTGTTTTTT
CDR3aa: CAWSPDTGELFF

v_gene: TRBV5-1
j_gene: TRBJ1-2
abundance: few
len: 14
d_gene: TRBD1
CDR3nt: TGCGCCAGCAGCTTGAGGGGGCAAGAGGATGGCTACACCTTC
CDR3aa: CASSLRGQEDGYTF

v_gene: TRBV7-2
j_gene: TRBJ1-2
abundance: .
len: 13
d_gene: TRBD1
CDR3nt: TGTGCCAGCAGCCCTAGACAGGGAGGAGGCTACACCTTC
CDR3aa: CASSPRQGGGYTF